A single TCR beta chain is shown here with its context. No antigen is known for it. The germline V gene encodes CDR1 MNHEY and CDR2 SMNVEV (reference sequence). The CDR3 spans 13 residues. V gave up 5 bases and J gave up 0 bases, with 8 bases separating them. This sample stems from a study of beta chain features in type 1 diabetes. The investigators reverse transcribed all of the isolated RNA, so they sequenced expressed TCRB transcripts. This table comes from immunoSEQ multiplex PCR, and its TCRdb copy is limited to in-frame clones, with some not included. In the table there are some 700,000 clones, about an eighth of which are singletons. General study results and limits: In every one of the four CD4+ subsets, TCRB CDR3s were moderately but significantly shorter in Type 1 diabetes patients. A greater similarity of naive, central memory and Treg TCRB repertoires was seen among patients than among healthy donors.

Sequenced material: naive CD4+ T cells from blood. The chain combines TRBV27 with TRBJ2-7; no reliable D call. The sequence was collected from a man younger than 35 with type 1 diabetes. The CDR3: CASSPASSYEQYF. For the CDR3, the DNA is TGTGCCAGCAGTCCCGCCAGCTCCTACGAGCAGTACTTC.